This T cell receptor beta chain was recorded in a study of T cells in localized non-small cell lung cancer. About this clone: Its matching antigen is unknown.

Clones were sequenced by immunoSEQ multiplex PCR, and TCRdb holds only the in-frame ones, with some missing. The table shows tens of thousands of clones, with around 81% occurring only once. Trimming shortened V by 0 bases and J by 0 bases, and 10 bases separated the two germline ends. The CDR3 consists of 16 residues. CDR1 SGHRS and CDR2 YFSETQ come from the germline V gene. Points from the study as a whole: Uninvolved neighboring lung showed the greatest T cell clonality, exceeding tumor. Heterogeneity within the tumor remains possible, as just one region underwent sequencing.

This chain links TRBV5-1 with TRBJ2-1; D is undetermined. The clonotype was recovered from a female donor at least 60 years old with stage II squamous cell lung carcinoma. Source: peripheral blood, taken before any cancer treatment. CDR3 DNA sequence: TGCGCCAGCAGCTTGGTGGAGCGTCTCTCCTACAATGAGCAGTTCTTC. This translates into CASSLVERLSYNEQFF.